This note documents a single TCR beta chain sequence. Its matching antigen is unknown. The time point is: newly diagnosed GD, antithyroid drugs for less than 3 months. Making the TCR library involved RNA that had been extracted from PBMCs. This sample was included in a study of regulatory T cells in long-lasting Graves disease. Study-wide findings and caveats: Persistent patients shared more public clonotypes (2,741) than newly diagnosed patients (around 1,000). Thyroid tissue was not studied; only peripheral blood was.

For TCR beta, libraries came from iRepertoire HTBI primers and Arm-PCR of CDR3 regions. TCRdb redid the calling of the multiplex PCR reads with MiXCR, one entry per CDR3 protein. The sample contains about 540,000 distinct CDR3 sequences, roughly 13% of which appear only once. This CDR3 comprises 12 residues. The germline V gene has CDR1 KGHSH and CDR2 LQKENI. Trimming cost V 3 bases and J 5 bases, with 8 bases left between them. This sample was also put to use in a study of T cells in Graves' hyperthyroidism and ophthalmopathy. That source adds: TCR CDR3 underwent first-round RT-PCR with the HTBI primer set. Peripheral blood also featured most of the thyroid clonotypes expanded above 0.001.

The sequence came from a young man with Graves disease. Sequencing was performed on peripheral blood mononuclear cells (PBMCs), taken at new diagnosis, from a patient treated with antithyroid drugs. This rearrangement joins TRBV18 to TRBJ2-7; no clear D gene. In DNA, the CDR3 is TGTGCCAGCTCACCGGGCCAGAACGAGCAGTACTTC. Translating it yields CASSPGQNEQYF.